Shown below are 27 T cell receptor beta chains from a single sample sequenced in a study of blood T cell repertoires in COVID-19. Sequencing used immunoSEQ multiplex PCR; TCRdb keeps in-frame clones, though not all of them. This sample has roughly 360,000 clones, with over 65% found just once. Sequencing was performed on peripheral blood. Source of these receptors: a human donor with acute or convalescent COVID-19. The donor label of this sample is uncertain.

The CDR3 spells CASGQGSYGYTF. The CDR3 coding sequence is TGTGCCAGTGGGCAGGGTTCCTATGGCTACACCTTC. The chain uses TRBV19 and TRBJ1-2, with D maybe TRBD1 (5 bases). The CDR3 runs 12 residues. V was shortened by 8 bases and J by 4 bases, with 11 bases between the two germline ends. In germline, CDR1 is LNHDA, CDR2 SQIVND (reference sequence).

The sample holds one count of this clone. The chain joins TRBV7-9 to TRBJ2-1; 7 positions agree with TRBD2. Germline values: CDR1 SEHNR, CDR2 FQNEAQ (reference sequence). V was clipped by 4 bases and J by 8 bases; unmatched bases: 8. The CDR3 length is 14 residues. CDR3 residues: CASSSPAGDDEQFF. In nucleotides, the CDR3 is TGTGCCAGCAGCTCCCCCGCGGGGGACGATGAGCAGTTCTTC.

This clone came up once. The V and J genes are TRBV5-1 and TRBJ2-5, with a weak D call TRBD1 (5 bases). CDR3 length: 13 residues. Germline V gene sequence: CDR1 SGHRS, CDR2 YFSETQ. V was trimmed by 0 bases and J by 5 bases, leaving 8 bases between them. The CDR3 protein is CASSLAGMETQYF. As DNA, the CDR3 is TGCGCCAGCAGCTTGGCAGGGATGGAGACCCAGTACTTC. The entire variable domain, with the rest obtained from reference TRBV5-1 and TRBJ2-5, is as follows: KAGVTQTPRYLIKTRGQQVTLSCSPISGHRSVSWYQQTPGQGLQFLFEYFSETQRNKGNFPGRFSGRQFSNSRSEMNVSTLELGDSALYLCASSLAGMETQYFGPGTRLLVL.

The chain uses TRBV5-1 and TRBJ2-1; D may be TRBD1 (5 bases). The V and J ends lost 2 bases and 4 bases respectively, with 16 bases between them. CDR3 length: 16 residues. The germline V gene has CDR1 SGHRS and CDR2 YFSETQ. The CDR3 is CASSLEAGRLYNEQFF. CDR3 DNA: TGCGCCAGCAGCTTAGAGGCAGGGCGTTTATACAATGAGCAGTTCTTC.

The CDR3 DNA follows: TGTGCCAGCAGCTTAGTGTTACTAGGAGGAGACATTCAGTACTTC. Translated, it gives CASSLVLLGGDIQYF. The chain links TRBV7-2 to TRBJ2-4; the D gene is possibly TRBD2 (5 bases). Trimming stripped 1 base from V and 8 bases from J, with 15 bases between. This CDR3 region has 15 residues. Germline assignment: CDR1 SGHTA and CDR2 FQGNSA.

V and J are TRBV5-5 and TRBJ2-7; TRBD2 is a possible D gene (5 bases). This CDR3 is 13 amino acids long. Trimming left V 4 bases short and J 5 bases short, with 13 bases between. Germline lookup yields CDR1 SGHKS and CDR2 YYEKEE (reference sequence). CDR3 in amino acids: CASSTPRRDEQYF. As DNA, the CDR3 is TGTGCCAGCAGCACACCCAGGCGGGACGAGCAGTACTTC.

This chain links TRBV11-2 with TRBJ2-7; 10 bases align to TRBD1. Germline CDR1 SGHAT, CDR2 FQNNGV. Trimming at V came to 3 bases and at J to 4 bases, leaving 3 bases not matched to a gene. The CDR3 runs to 14 residues. CDR3 nucleotides: TGTGCCAGCAGCTTGGCGGGACAGGGGTACGAGCAGTACTTC. Its translation is CASSLAGQGYEQYF.

The J gene is TRBJ1-5, the V gene TRBV18; the match to TRBD1 covers 8 bases. V was pared by 2 bases and J by 5 bases, with 2 bases of the junction left unmatched. This CDR3 is built from 14 residues. Germline assignment: CDR1 KGHSH and CDR2 LQKENI. The CDR3, as DNA: TGTGCCAGCTCACCAACGACAGGGGATCAGCCCCAGCATTTT. Translating gives CASSPTTGDQPQHF.

The V gene is TRBV6-6, the J gene TRBJ2-6, with D maybe TRBD1 (6 bases). Trimming shortened V by 8 bases and J by 1 base, and 12 bases separated the two germline ends. The CDR3 totals 15 residues. Germline V gene sequence: CDR1 MNHNY, CDR2 SVGAGI (reference sequence). The CDR3 coding sequence is TGTGCCAGCGTACAGGGTGGGTCTGGGGCCAACGTCCTGACTTTC. Its protein is CASVQGGSGANVLTF.

The genes are TRBV19 and TRBJ2-6, with TRBD1 matching 9 bases. The junction had 2 bases not matched to a gene; V was cut back by 4 bases and J by 1 base. This CDR3 has 16 amino acids. CDR1 and CDR2 (germline): LNHDA, SQIVND (reference sequence). This CDR3 is CASSKGQGSGANVLTF. The DNA for the CDR3 is TGTGCCAGTAGTAAAGGACAGGGGTCTGGGGCCAACGTCCTGACTTTC.

The J gene is TRBJ1-4, the V gene TRBV6-5, with D possibly matching TRBD1 (6 bases). V lost 3 bases to trimming and J lost 8 bases, with 13 bases between them. The germline V gene encodes CDR1 MNHEY and CDR2 SVGAGI. CDR3 length: 14 amino acids. The CDR3 DNA follows: TGTGCCAGCAGTTATTCTCAGGGGACAGAAAAACTGTTTTTT. Its protein is CASSYSQGTEKLFF.

The V and J genes are TRBV29-1 and TRBJ2-3; TRBD2 matches at 10 bases. The CDR3 contains 14 residues. J was trimmed by 1 base and V by 2 bases; bases with no gene match: 0. Germline V gene data show CDR1 as SQVTM and CDR2 as ANQGSEA. The CDR3 protein is CSVELAGGTDTQYF. CDR3 DNA sequence: TGCAGCGTTGAACTAGCGGGGGGCACAGATACGCAGTATTTT.

This chain links TRBV5-3 with TRBJ1-4; 7 nucleotides match TRBD1. TRBV5-3 is designated an ORF whose function remains uncertain. V lost 3 bases, J lost 7 bases, and 9 bases stayed unmatched. CDR3 length: 15 residues. The CDR3: CARSWRRQGGEKLFF. The CDR3 DNA reads as TGTGCCAGAAGCTGGCGGAGGCAGGGGGGTGAAAAACTGTTTTTT.

The rearrangement joins TRBV5-1 to TRBJ1-1; 8 nucleotides agree with TRBD1. The CDR3 contains 16 residues. Per germline, CDR1 SGHRS and CDR2 YFSETQ. The trim removed 0 bases at V and 5 bases at J, leaving 9 bases unmatched. CDR3 region: CASSLEQGARYTEAFF. Here the CDR3 DNA reads TGCGCCAGCAGCTTGGAGCAGGGGGCCCGATATACTGAAGCTTTCTTT.

The chain carries TRBV5-8 and TRBJ1-1; no definite D call. The germline gives CDR1 SGHTS, CDR2 YDEGEE. This CDR3 spans 15 amino acids. Trimming stripped 2 bases from V and 1 base from J, with 12 bases between. The CDR3 DNA reads TGTGCCAGCAGCTTATTGAGCGGCCAGAACACTGAAGCTTTCTTT. This sequence encodes CASSLLSGQNTEAFF. The full variable domain, completed using reference TRBV5-8 and TRBJ1-1, is EAGVTQSPTHLIKTRGQQATLRCSPISGHTSVYWYQQALGLGLQFLLWYDEGEERNRGNFPPRFSGRQFPNYSSELNVNALELEDSALYLCASSLLSGQNTEAFFGQGTRLTVV.

The genes are TRBV3-1 (or the pseudogene TRBV3-2) and TRBJ1-3; D is unclear. The V gene lost 8 bases and the J gene lost 0 bases, with 8 bases spanning the gap. The CDR3 has 13 residues. Looked up from germline, CDR1 is LGHDT and CDR2 is YNNKEL (reference sequence). Written as DNA, the CDR3 is TGTGCCAGCGGACGGGACTCTGGAAACACCATATATTTT. This translates into CASGRDSGNTIYF.

There are a few counts of this clone. V and J are TRBV28 and TRBJ2-6; no firm D call. The CDR3 sequence is 19 residues long. Germline-derived CDR1 and CDR2 are MDHEN and SYDVKM. The V gene lost 5 bases and the J gene lost 0 bases, with 20 bases spanning the gap. The CDR3 spells CASSTYSLVVFSGANVLTF. CDR3 nucleotides: TGTGCCAGCAGTACGTACAGTTTAGTGGTCTTCTCTGGGGCCAACGTCCTGACTTTC. Full variable domain (rest looked up from reference TRBV28 and TRBJ2-6): DVKVTQSSRYLVKRTGEKVFLECVQDMDHENMFWYRQDPGLGLRLIYFSYDVKMKEKGDIPEGYSVSREKKERFSLILESASTNQTSMYLCASSTYSLVVFSGANVLTFGAGSRLTVL.

The chain employs TRBV28 and TRBJ1-2; D is possibly TRBD1 (5 bases). With 6 bases removed from V and 5 bases from J, the gap between germline ends came to 16 bases. The CDR3 is 14 residues long. Germline loops: CDR1 MDHEN, CDR2 SYDVKM. The CDR3 DNA follows: TGTGCCAGCAGCCCGCCGGGGGAAAGGTATGGCTACACCTTC. It is translated as CASSPPGERYGYTF.

This sequence joins TRBV6-2 or TRBV6-3 and TRBJ1-6, with D unclear. CDR3 length: 18 amino acids. Germline V CDR1 and CDR2: MNHEY, SVGEGT. V was trimmed by 5 bases and J by 9 bases, leaving 26 bases between them. This CDR3 is CASSTPRSAMVFASPLHF. The CDR3 DNA reads TGTGCCAGCAGTACACCTCGGAGTGCCATGGTCTTTGCTTCACCCCTCCACTTT.

The chain links TRBV7-2 to TRBJ1-6; unclear D gene. The V end lost 5 bases, the J end lost 0 bases, and 8 bases lay between the germline ends. This CDR3 is built from 15 residues. CDR1 and CDR2 (germline): SGHTA, FQGNSA. CDR3 nucleotide sequence: TGTGCCAGCAGCCGTCTAAGCTCCTATAATTCACCCCTCCACTTT. Its protein product is CASSRLSSYNSPLHF.

The gene calls are TRBV7-9 and TRBJ1-5; 8 bases agree with TRBD1. The CDR3 is 15 amino acids. Germline lookup yields CDR1 SEHNR and CDR2 FQNEAQ (reference sequence). V was clipped by 5 bases and J by 5 bases; unmatched bases: 8. The CDR3 spells CASSRGQGGDQPQHF. The CDR3 coding sequence is TGTGCCAGCAGCCGAGGACAGGGAGGGGATCAGCCCCAGCATTTT.

This clone was counted once. The chain recombines TRBV12-3 or TRBV12-4 with TRBJ2-7; D is ambiguous. V lost 8 bases and J lost 5, with 10 bases in between. The CDR3 length is 11 residues. Written as DNA, the CDR3 is TGTGCCAGCTCTTCCACACACGAGCAGTACTTC. Translating gives CASSSTHEQYF.

The chain has TRBV6-1 and TRBJ2-1; 7 positions match TRBD1. J gave up 8 bases and V 2 bases, and 6 bases lay outside the gene matches. The germline gives CDR1 MNHNS, CDR2 SASEGT. This CDR3 has 14 residues. The CDR3 DNA reads as TGTGCCAGCAGTGAAAGACAGGGAAGGGATGAGCAGTTCTTC. Protein product: CASSERQGRDEQFF.

The CDR3 DNA reads TGTGCCTGGAGCCTCAGGGGGAAAGCTAACTATGGCTACACCTTC. Translated: CAWSLRGKANYGYTF. The chain joins TRBV30 to TRBJ1-2; 7 positions agree with TRBD1. The CDR3 extends over 15 amino acids. In germline, CDR1 is GTSNPN, CDR2 SVGIG (reference sequence). The V gene end was trimmed by 3 bases and the J gene end by 0 bases; junction bases not matched to a gene: 7.

The chain is built from TRBV28 and TRBJ1-6, with D maybe TRBD1 (6 bases). V was clipped by 4 bases and J by 4 bases, with 11 bases between them. The CDR3 spans 15 residues. CDR1 is MDHEN, CDR2 SYDVKM, per germline. The CDR3 loop reads CASSSAGQYNSPLHF. DNA of the CDR3: TGTGCCAGCAGTTCCGCAGGACAGTATAATTCACCCCTCCACTTT.

V and J are TRBV4-1 and TRBJ2-1; TRBD1 matches at 10 bases. This CDR3 spans 18 amino acids. J gave up 0 bases and V 4 bases, and 9 bases lay outside the gene matches. Germline CDR1 reads MGHRA; CDR2 reads YSYEKL. CDR3 sequence reads: CASSPGQGGRDSYNEQFF. CDR3 in DNA: TGCGCCAGCAGCCCAGGACAGGGGGGCAGAGACTCCTACAATGAGCAGTTCTTC.

The rearrangement joins TRBV4-1 to TRBJ1-4, with a tentative D call TRBD1 (5 bases). Trimming shortened V by 5 bases and J by 6 bases, and 22 bases separated the two germline ends. Looked up from germline, CDR1 is MGHRA and CDR2 is YSYEKL. The CDR3 is 17 residues long. The CDR3 is CASSLDPGLGRDEKLFF. CDR3 in DNA: TGCGCCAGCAGCTTAGACCCAGGTTTGGGGCGTGATGAAAAACTGTTTTTT.